What follows is one T cell receptor beta chain and its context. Its antigen is unknown. Relative to the germline gene, one junction end is altered; a read error may explain this. The sample belongs to a study of cytotoxic CD8 clonotypes in ibrutinib-treated CLL. Generated by immunoSEQ multiplex PCR, the TCRdb table keeps only in-frame clones and is missing some. Counted here are some 140,000 clones, approximately 81% occurring once; the ten biggest clones make up 9.5% to 15%. Overall study results and limits: Baseline clonality exceeded age-matched healthy donors and tracked circulating CD8+ T-cell counts. Clonality went up at the time of ibrutinib response, stayed stable in sustained remission, and later dropped back toward its baseline level at progression.

The CDR3 runs to 14 residues. The V gene's germline CDR1 is SNHLY and CDR2 FYNNEI. The specimen was PBMCs, collected after 12 months of ibrutinib treatment. This TCR was sampled from a human donor with chronic lymphocytic leukemia. The rearrangement links TRBV2 to TRBJ1-5; 7 bases line up with TRBD1. This CDR3 reads CARSDGQERWPQHF. The CDR3, as DNA: TGTGCCAGAAGTGATGGACAGGAGCGGTGGCCCCAGCATTTT.